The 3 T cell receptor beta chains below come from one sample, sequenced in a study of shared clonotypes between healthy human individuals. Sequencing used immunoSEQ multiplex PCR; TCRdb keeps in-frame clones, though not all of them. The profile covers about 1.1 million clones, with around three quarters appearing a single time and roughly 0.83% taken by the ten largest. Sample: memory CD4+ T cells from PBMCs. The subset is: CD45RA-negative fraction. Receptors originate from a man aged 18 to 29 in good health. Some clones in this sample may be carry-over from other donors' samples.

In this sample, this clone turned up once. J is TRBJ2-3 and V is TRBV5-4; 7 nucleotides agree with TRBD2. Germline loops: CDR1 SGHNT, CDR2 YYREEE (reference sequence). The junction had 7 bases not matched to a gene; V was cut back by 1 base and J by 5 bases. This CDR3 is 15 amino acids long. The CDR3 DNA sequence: TGTGCCAGCAGCTTGCGAGTCTCTAGCGGAGATACGCAGTATTTT. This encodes CASSLRVSSGDTQYF.

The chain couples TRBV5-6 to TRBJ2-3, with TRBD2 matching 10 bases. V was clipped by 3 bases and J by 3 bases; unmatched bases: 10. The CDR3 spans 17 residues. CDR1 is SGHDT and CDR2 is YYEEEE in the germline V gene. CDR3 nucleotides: TGTGCCAGCAGCTCCCCTCTCGCTAGCGGGAGTACAGATACGCAGTATTTT. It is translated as CASSSPLASGSTDTQYF. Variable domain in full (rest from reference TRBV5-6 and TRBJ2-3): DAGVTQSPTHLIKTRGQQVTLRCSPKSGHDTVSWYQQALGQGPQFIFQYYEEEERQRGNFPDRFSGHQFPNYSSELNVNALLLGDSALYLCASSSPLASGSTDTQYFGPGTRLTVL.

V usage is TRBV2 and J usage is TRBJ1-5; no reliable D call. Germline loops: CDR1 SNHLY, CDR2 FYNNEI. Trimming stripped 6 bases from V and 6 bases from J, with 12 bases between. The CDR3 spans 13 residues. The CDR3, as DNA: TGTGCCAGCAGCCTCCAGGAAATTCAGCCCCAGCATTTT. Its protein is CASSLQEIQPQHF.